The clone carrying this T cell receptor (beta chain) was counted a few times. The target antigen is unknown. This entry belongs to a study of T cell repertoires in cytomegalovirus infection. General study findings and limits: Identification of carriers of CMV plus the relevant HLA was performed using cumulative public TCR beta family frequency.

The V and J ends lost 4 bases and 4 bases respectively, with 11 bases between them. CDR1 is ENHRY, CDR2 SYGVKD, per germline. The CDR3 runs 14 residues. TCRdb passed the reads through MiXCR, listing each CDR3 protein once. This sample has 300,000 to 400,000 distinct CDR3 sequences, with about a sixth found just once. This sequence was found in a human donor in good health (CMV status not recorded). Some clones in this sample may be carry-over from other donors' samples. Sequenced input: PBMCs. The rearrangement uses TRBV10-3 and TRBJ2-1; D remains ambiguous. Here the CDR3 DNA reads TGTGCCATCAGTGTGGACGGCTTTTACAATGAGCAGTTCTTC. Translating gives CAISVDGFYNEQFF.